The clone carrying this T cell receptor beta chain was picked up a small number of times. What it binds is not known. V lost 1 base, J lost 0 bases, and 2 bases stayed unmatched. The CDR3 has 16 residues. CDR1 is LGHNA, CDR2 YSLEER, per germline. Preparation of the TCRbeta library involved a method that used unique molecular identifiers. TCRdb analysed the PCR reads with MiXCR anew, one entry per CDR3 protein. The sample lists about 300,000 distinct CDR3 sequences; approximately 7.3% were seen once. The sample belongs to a study of T-cell reconstitution after alpha-beta-depleted transplantation in children. Findings and limits, study-wide: One year after transplant, T-cell counts and diversity came mostly from newly produced T cells. Surviving recipient T cells and thymic progenitors produced the high day-60 TCRbeta diversity seen in some patients. Expanded graft clones numbering several hundred reportedly gave rise to alpha-beta T cells about two months after transplant.

The clonotype originates from a female patient between 2 and 15 years old who had a stem cell transplant for Fanconi anemia, so the T cells may come from the graft donor. Sequenced material: peripheral blood, taken 360 days after TCRalphabeta/CD19-depleted stem cell transplant. The chain recombines TRBV4-3 with TRBJ2-2, with 7 bases identical to TRBD2. The CDR3 here is CASSQVGGANTGELFF. In DNA form, the CDR3 reads TGCGCCAGCAGCCAAGTGGGGGGGGCGAACACCGGGGAGCTGTTTTTT.